This paragraph reports one TCR beta chain. Its antigen remains unknown. Using RNA template, CDR3s of TCR alpha and beta were amplified with iRepertoire arm-PCR. Tissue mRNA or PBMC total RNA, about 85-400 ng, went into one-step reverse transcription and amplification. MiXCR, applied by TCRdb to the multiplex PCR reads, yields one record per CDR3 protein. The table includes about 130,000 distinct CDR3 sequences, under 25% detected once. This specimen comes from a study of glioma-infiltrating T cells. Findings and caveats of the study: CDR3 overlap between tissue and blood was very small. Gliomas, especially low-grade, showed above-expected tissue-blood divergence; non-neoplastic patients showed below.

The material sequenced was glioma tissue, nonneoplastic brain tissue, or PBMCs (not recorded which). The clonotype was recovered from a human donor with low-grade glioma or glioblastoma, undergoing nonglioma brain surgery, or in good health (not recorded which).

This CDR3 is CASNGAWTETQYF. The DNA of the CDR3 is TGTGCCAGCAATGGGGCTTGGACAGAGACCCAGTACTTC. The rearrangement joins TRBV14 to TRBJ2-5; D is perhaps TRBD1 (5 bases). The CDR3 extends over 13 amino acids. V dropped 7 bases and J dropped 4 bases, with 13 bases sitting between them. Germline V gives CDR1 SGHDN, CDR2 FVKESK.